A single T cell receptor beta chain is shown here with its context. Which antigen it targets is not known. Qualities for individual bases were not recorded, and no much larger clone is one base off. This entry comes from a study of cytomegalovirus exposure and HLA in healthy donors (dated by TCRdb to about 2017). Background on the whole study: The roughly 650 repertoires of the first cohort and the 95 to 150 validation repertoires were produced on the same platform, according to a later analysis. The study aimed to test whether cataloging public T cell receptors could reveal signatures of past pathogen exposure. A separate validation cohort of some 130 different subjects was used in addition to the roughly 670-subject first cohort. To predict cytomegalovirus infection status, the study brought together high-throughput TCR immunosequencing, statistical association of individual TCRs with disease status, and machine learning. The full study reports these points: Subsequent analysis determined that TCRs grouped into clusters in the first cohort also showed a tendency toward co-occurrence across the roughly 110 validation repertoires, and 85% to 95% of cluster scores exceeded 0. The classifier was reported to diagnose cytomegalovirus status with high specificity and sensitivity in both the original cohort and the validation cohort. In vitro tests confirmed that a few of the cytomegalovirus-associated TCR beta chains recognize cytomegalovirus antigens. Most TCR sequences were observed very rarely across donors, whereas some public TCRs were present in many individuals. A later analysis lacked HLA typing for the validation cohort, so it scored co-occurrence in that cohort across all 130 or so repertoires. The authors suggested that the approach could potentially be extended to other disease states and immunological phenotypes. The study gave a list of 150 to 200 TCR beta chains associated with cytomegalovirus.

The donors were included in the validation cohort of approximately 130 subjects, a group kept apart from the roughly 670-subject first cohort. The method was the immunoSEQ multiplex PCR assay. The original methods were these. To diagnose cytomegalovirus status from the catalog of TCR beta chain sequences, a statistical classification framework was built. Entries here come from immuneACCESS through TCRdb and include only in-frame sequences with V and J called. Some clones fail to appear in such tables; in the studies checked, an unresolved V gene covers under half of the shortfall, and the cause of the remainder is unknown. The V and J calls and clone size were taken over from that table, and D and trimming were inferred from the DNA. The sample data list fewer than 350,000 clones, and 88% of these were observed just once. The ten largest clones take up around 0.9% of the sample. V and J lose 0 bases and 0 bases, and a span of 10 bases separates them. Reading from cysteine to phenylalanine, the CDR3 counts 15 amino acids. The kept DNA is CDR3 alone, 45 bases in frame from the first base. CDR1 and CDR2 are read off the germline V gene as SGHRS and YFSETQ.

This clonotype originated in a woman aged 18-35 years in good health and CMV-seronegative. In this chain, TRBV5-1 is recombined with TRBJ2-7; the D gene lacks a confident call. Sequences were obtained from PBMCs. The CDR3 region has the sequence CASSLGSGRSYEQYF. The nucleotide sequence reads as follows: TGCGCCAGCAGCTTGGGGTCGGGTCGCTCCTACGAGCAGTACTTC.